The 32 T cell receptor beta chains below come from one sample, sequenced in a study of shared clonotypes between healthy human individuals. Assay: immunoSEQ multiplex PCR; the TCRdb copy retains only in-frame clones and omits some. The data hold 2 million to 2.5 million clones, with 93% observed a single time. The material sequenced was naive CD4+ T cells from PBMCs. Subset: CD45RA+ positively selected. The receptors were sampled from a man aged 18 to 35 in good health. Some clones in this sample may be carry-over from other donors' samples.

This clone was detected only a few times. V gene TRBV7-2 combines with J gene TRBJ1-5; D remains unclear. CDR3 length: 14 amino acids. Germline V gene data show CDR1 as SGHTA and CDR2 as FQGNSA. The ends were cut back, 2 bases at V and 4 bases at J, with 9 bases in the middle. CDR3 nucleotide sequence: TGTGCCAGCAGCTTATTACAGTTTAATCAGCCCCAGCATTTT. This translates into CASSLLQFNQPQHF. Using reference TRBV7-2 and TRBJ1-5 for the parts outside the CDR3, the full variable domain is GAGVSQSPSNKVTEKGKDVELRCDPISGHTALYWYRQSLGQGLEFLIYFQGNSAPDKSGLPSDRFSAERTGGSVSTLTIQRTQQEDSAVYLCASSLLQFNQPQHFGDGTRLSIL.

The chain joins TRBV2 to TRBJ1-2; no clear D. V gave up 6 bases and J gave up 7 bases, with 9 bases separating them. Germline lookup yields CDR1 SNHLY and CDR2 FYNNEI. This CDR3 is 11 amino acids long. The CDR3 bases are TGTGCCAGCAGCCGATCTCGTGGCTACACCTTC. It is translated as CASSRSRGYTF.

The chain combines TRBV7-2 with TRBJ2-2, with a possible D match to TRBD2 (6 bases). The CDR3 spans 16 residues. Trimming pared 6 bases from V and 4 bases from J, leaving 18 bases between. The germline CDR1 and CDR2 sequences are SGHTA and FQGNSA. The CDR3 DNA follows: TGTGCCAGCAGACCACCCCTCCGGGAGCCCACCGGGGAGCTGTTTTTT. The encoded protein is CASRPPLREPTGELFF.

The gene calls are TRBV6-1 and TRBJ1-1; D remains ambiguous. Germline V gene lookup returns CDR1 MNHNS and CDR2 SASEGT. CDR3 length: 15 amino acids. V was pared by 5 bases and J by 11 bases, with 24 bases between. CDR3 protein: CASSTLDRATGWAFF. The CDR3 DNA sequence: TGTGCCAGCAGTACGCTCGACCGGGCCACCGGCTGGGCTTTCTTT.

The chain uses TRBV28 and TRBJ1-1; maybe TRBD1 (6 bases). Germline CDR1 MDHEN, CDR2 SYDVKM. Trimming shortened V by 2 bases and J by 6 bases, and 13 bases separated the two germline ends. The CDR3 is made up of 14 amino acids. CDR3 region: CASSLGGAASEAFF. Here the CDR3 DNA reads TGTGCCAGCAGTTTAGGGGGCGCGGCGTCTGAAGCTTTCTTT.

The V gene is TRBV10-3, the J gene TRBJ1-1, with 7 bases that match TRBD1. The germline V gene encodes CDR1 ENHRY and CDR2 SYGVKD. Losses at the gene ends were 4 bases for V and 8 bases for J; bases not matched to a gene: 1. CDR3 length: 11 residues. The CDR3 DNA follows: TGTGCCATCAGTGTGGGACAGGAAGCTTTCTTT. Translated, it gives CAISVGQEAFF.

The V call is TRBV28, the J call TRBJ2-1; D assignment may be TRBD1 or TRBD2 (5 bases each). V dropped 7 bases and J dropped 0 bases, with 13 bases sitting between them. The CDR3 runs to 15 residues. The germline gives CDR1 MDHEN, CDR2 SYDVKM. The CDR3 is CASTRDRSSYNEQFF. CDR3 nucleotides: TGTGCCAGCACTAGGGACCGTAGCTCCTACAATGAGCAGTTCTTC.

As regards this clone: Compared with germline, one end of the junction differs, possibly owing to a read error. The gene calls are TRBV2 and TRBJ2-7; D gene uncertain. The germline CDR1 and CDR2 sequences are SNHLY and FYNNEI. The CDR3 has 13 residues. CDR3 sequence reads: CASSEAPPGTYNF. The CDR3 DNA follows: TGTGCCAGCAGTGAAGCCCCCCCTGGTACCTACAACTTC.

V and J are TRBV5-1 and TRBJ2-5; D is ambiguous. This CDR3 region has 13 residues. Trimming removed 5 bases from V and 2 bases from J, with 10 bases in between. Germline assignment: CDR1 SGHRS and CDR2 YFSETQ. The CDR3 region has the DNA TGCGCCAGCAGAAGACAAAGTCAAGAGACCCAGTACTTC. Translation gives CASRRQSQETQYF.

The rearrangement joins TRBV6-4 to TRBJ2-3, with D maybe TRBD1 (6 bases). Per germline, CDR1 MRHNA and CDR2 SNTAGT. The CDR3 is 14 amino acids. Trimming shortened V by 3 bases and J by 5 bases, and 12 bases separated the two germline ends. This CDR3 is CASSEWGRGDTQYF. CDR3 in DNA: TGTGCCAGCAGTGAGTGGGGGCGCGGAGATACGCAGTATTTT.

This chain uses TRBV11-2 with TRBJ2-1; perhaps TRBD2 as D (6 bases). This CDR3 contains 16 residues. Germline CDR1 reads SGHAT; CDR2 reads FQNNGV. V was pared by 5 bases and J by 0 bases, with 14 bases between. The CDR3 nucleotides are TGTGCCAGCAGCACCCGGGACTCCAGCTCCTACAATGAGCAGTTCTTC. It codes for CASSTRDSSSYNEQFF.

This rearrangement joins TRBV15 to TRBJ2-1, with 8 bases that match TRBD1. This CDR3 comprises 17 residues. In germline, CDR1 is LNHNV, CDR2 YYDKDF (reference sequence). Trimming at V came to 0 bases and at J to 2 bases, leaving 6 bases not matched to a gene. The DNA of the CDR3 is TGTGCCACCAGCAGAGACCTGGGACAGGATCCCTACAATGAGCAGTTCTTC. Protein sequence: CATSRDLGQDPYNEQFF.

This clone came up once. The rearrangement joins TRBV28 to TRBJ2-3; 14 nucleotides align to TRBD2. The CDR3 totals 16 residues. Germline V gene data show CDR1 as MDHEN and CDR2 as SYDVKM. V gave up 7 bases and J gave up 8 bases; unmatched junction bases: 11. The CDR3 bases are TGTGCCAGCATTCCGGGACTAGCGGGAGTGGCCGGTACGCAGTATTTT. It is translated as CASIPGLAGVAGTQYF.

This rearrangement joins TRBV5-1 to TRBJ2-3; 7 bases are a match to TRBD1. V lost 8 bases, J lost 2 bases, and 8 bases stayed unmatched. The CDR3 is 14 amino acids. The germline V gene has CDR1 SGHRS and CDR2 YFSETQ. The CDR3 is CASMKQGITDTQYF. CDR3 bases: TGCGCCAGTATGAAACAGGGGATCACAGATACGCAGTATTTT.

V and J are TRBV7-2 and TRBJ1-2, with D perhaps matching TRBD1 (6 bases). Germline CDR1 and CDR2: SGHTA and FQGNSA. The CDR3 totals 15 residues. Trimming shortened V by 2 bases and J by 8 bases, and 18 bases separated the two germline ends. CDR3 DNA: TGTGCCAGCAGCTTAACCCAAGGGGGGGCGAAGGGCTACACCTTC. Protein product: CASSLTQGGAKGYTF.

The chain carries TRBV30 and TRBJ2-1, with 8 bases matching TRBD2. Germline CDR1 is GTSNPN and CDR2 is SVGIG (reference sequence). This CDR3 has 14 residues. V gave up 0 bases and J gave up 6 bases; unmatched junction bases: 4. The CDR3 protein is CAWSVLAGFNEQFF. DNA of the CDR3: TGTGCCTGGAGTGTGTTAGCGGGATTCAATGAGCAGTTCTTC.

The rearrangement links TRBV7-9 to TRBJ2-2, with D unclear. The V end lost 0 bases, the J end lost 4 bases, and 6 bases lay between the germline ends. This CDR3 comprises 14 residues. The V gene's germline CDR1 is SEHNR and CDR2 FQNEAQ (reference sequence). The CDR3 sequence: CASSLAGITGELFF. CDR3 sequence (DNA): TGTGCCAGCAGCTTAGCGGGAATCACCGGGGAGCTGTTTTTT.

DNA for the CDR3: TGTGCCAGCAGTTTACCCCCTAGCGGGAAGAGATACGAGCAGTACTTC. This encodes CASSLPPSGKRYEQYF. V and J are TRBV28 and TRBJ2-7; 9 bases match TRBD2. The CDR3 spans 16 residues. J gave up 4 bases and V 2 bases, and 9 bases lay outside the gene matches. Germline CDR1 is MDHEN and CDR2 is SYDVKM.

The rearrangement joins TRBV6-6 to TRBJ1-1; possibly TRBD1 for D (6 bases). Trimming left V 4 bases short and J 4 bases short, with 16 bases between. The CDR3 length is 15 residues. Germline V gene data show CDR1 as MNHNY and CDR2 as SVGAGI (reference sequence). This CDR3 is CASSSQTTDSTEAFF. The CDR3 DNA sequence: TGTGCCAGCAGTTCTCAAACGACGGACAGCACTGAAGCTTTCTTT.

The chain carries TRBV2 and TRBJ1-2; D gene uncertain. Germline V gene sequence: CDR1 SNHLY, CDR2 FYNNEI. The CDR3 consists of 16 residues. Trimming stripped 4 bases from V and 0 bases from J, with 15 bases between. The DNA for the CDR3 is TGTGCCAGCAGTGGAGGACCCCCCGGGACTAACTATGGCTACACCTTC. The encoded protein is CASSGGPPGTNYGYTF. The full variable domain, with the rest looked up from reference TRBV2 and TRBJ1-2, is EPEVTQTPSHQVTQMGQEVILRCVPISNHLYFYWYRQILGQKVEFLVSFYNNEISEKSEIFDDQFSVERPDGSNFTLKIRSTKLEDSAMYFCASSGGPPGTNYGYTFGSGTRLTVV.

The chain links TRBV4-3 to TRBJ2-1; the D gene is possibly TRBD2 (6 bases). Trimming pared 4 bases from V and 7 bases from J, leaving 17 bases between. CDR1 is LGHNA, CDR2 YSLEER, per germline. The CDR3 is 15 residues long. The CDR3 coding sequence is TGCGCCAGCAGCCCCCTGGTCGGGAGAAGTAATGAGCAGTTCTTC. This translates into CASSPLVGRSNEQFF.

The rearrangement joins TRBV6-6 to TRBJ2-3, with a weak D call TRBD2 (6 bases). This CDR3 has 12 residues. From germline, CDR1 is MNHNY and CDR2 SVGAGI (reference sequence). Trimming shortened V by 2 bases and J by 9 bases, and 9 bases separated the two germline ends. The CDR3 DNA is TGTGCCAGCAGTTACATAGCGGACACGCAGTATTTT. It codes for CASSYIADTQYF.

The chain links TRBV7-3 to TRBJ2-7; D might be TRBD1 (5 bases). V lost 5 bases and J 3 bases, leaving 8 bases between the germline ends. Germline-derived CDR1 and CDR2 are SGHTA and FQGTGA. CDR3 length: 12 amino acids. CDR3 protein: CASSHQGYEQYF. The CDR3, as DNA: TGTGCCAGCAGCCACCAGGGCTACGAGCAGTACTTC.

CDR3 nucleotide sequence: TGTGCCAGCAGCCTGAGGGGTCACCTGAATTCACCCCTCCACTTT. Amino acid sequence: CASSLRGHLNSPLHF. V is TRBV5-6 and J is TRBJ1-6, with D perhaps matching TRBD1 (5 bases). V lost 4 bases and J lost 7, with 15 bases in between. Germline V gives CDR1 SGHDT, CDR2 YYEEEE. This CDR3 region has 15 residues. The whole variable domain, filled in from reference TRBV5-6 and TRBJ1-6, reads DAGVTQSPTHLIKTRGQQVTLRCSPKSGHDTVSWYQQALGQGPQFIFQYYEEEERQRGNFPDRFSGHQFPNYSSELNVNALLLGDSALYLCASSLRGHLNSPLHFGNGTRLTVT.

The chain carries TRBV7-9 and TRBJ2-3, with TRBD1 matching 9 bases. The germline gives CDR1 SEHNR, CDR2 FQNEAQ (reference sequence). The CDR3 is made up of 16 amino acids. Trimming took 1 base from V and 0 from J; bases not matched to a gene: 2. DNA for the CDR3: TGTGCCAGCAGCTTAGGACAGGGGGTTAGCACAGATACGCAGTATTTT. It specifies CASSLGQGVSTDTQYF.

This clone has a single count. The chain is built from TRBV7-8 and TRBJ2-7; 7 nucleotides match TRBD1. This CDR3 contains 13 residues. Germline CDR1 is SGHVS and CDR2 is FQNEAQ. The V and J ends lost 5 bases and 13 bases, in that order; junction bases with no gene match: 14. CDR3 sequence (DNA): TGTGCCAGCAGCCCCCTAAGGGACAGAACAGACTACTTC. This sequence encodes CASSPLRDRTDYF.

V is TRBV7-2 and J is TRBJ2-3; TRBD2 matches at 10 bases. Trimming cost V 3 bases and J 0 bases; bases outside gene matches: 6. This CDR3 has 17 residues. CDR1 SGHTA and CDR2 FQGNSA come from the germline V gene. The CDR3 spells CASSFLGLAASTDTQYF. The CDR3 DNA is TGTGCCAGCAGCTTCCTCGGACTAGCGGCTAGCACAGATACGCAGTATTTT.

V is TRBV7-3 and J is TRBJ2-1, with D perhaps TRBD1 (5 bases). Germline CDR1 reads SGHTA; CDR2 reads FQGTGA. V was clipped by 6 bases and J by 8 bases, with 17 bases between them. The CDR3 loop spans 14 amino acids. In nucleotides, the CDR3 is TGTGCCAGCAGTCAAACACTGGAAGGGGATGAGCAGTTCTTC. Protein: CASSQTLEGDEQFF.

The V gene is TRBV30, the J gene TRBJ1-1; D is unresolved. V was clipped by 0 bases and J by 4 bases, with 12 bases between them. The CDR3 spans 14 residues. In germline, CDR1 is GTSNPN, CDR2 SVGIG (reference sequence). The CDR3 sequence: CAWSVGAGTTEAFF. DNA for the CDR3: TGTGCCTGGAGTGTAGGAGCAGGCACCACTGAAGCTTTCTTT.

V gene TRBV25-1 combines with J gene TRBJ2-2, with D perhaps TRBD2 (6 bases). The CDR3 extends over 17 amino acids. The germline V and J ends were trimmed by 7 bases and 0 bases, with 18 bases remaining between them. Looked up from germline, CDR1 is MGHDK and CDR2 is SYGVNS. CDR3 DNA sequence: TGTGCCAGCACCTCCCCGGCTAGCGCACCGAACACCGGGGAGCTGTTTTTT. This encodes CASTSPASAPNTGELFF. Full variable domain (rest looked up from reference TRBV25-1 and TRBJ2-2): EADIYQTPRYLVIGTGKKITLECSQTMGHDKMYWYQQDPGMELHLIHYSYGVNSTEKGDLSSESTVSRIRTEHFPLTLESARPSHTSQYLCASTSPASAPNTGELFFGEGSRLTVL.

The chain uses TRBV6-5 and TRBJ1-3; D is unresolved. The germline V gene encodes CDR1 MNHEY and CDR2 SVGAGI. This CDR3 is 15 amino acids long. Trimming took 10 bases from V and 0 from J, leaving 16 bases between them. The CDR3 sequence: CATRLLFNSGNTIYF. CDR3 DNA: TGTGCCACCCGACTCCTTTTCAACTCTGGAAACACCATATATTTT.

The count of this clone is one. The rearrangement joins TRBV15 to TRBJ2-3; D is uncertain. V shed 4 bases and J shed 2 bases, with 7 bases lying between them. The germline V gene has CDR1 LNHNV and CDR2 YYDKDF (reference sequence). The CDR3 runs to 13 residues. The DNA for the CDR3 is TGTGCCACCAGCACCGACCTCACAGATACGCAGTATTTT. Residues: CATSTDLTDTQYF. Drawing the rest from reference TRBV15 and TRBJ2-3, the complete variable domain is DAMVIQNPRYQVTQFGKPVTLSCSQTLNHNVMYWYQQKSSQAPKLLFHYYDKDFNNEADTPDNFQSRRPNTSFCFLDIRSPGLGDTAMYLCATSTDLTDTQYFGPGTRLTVL.